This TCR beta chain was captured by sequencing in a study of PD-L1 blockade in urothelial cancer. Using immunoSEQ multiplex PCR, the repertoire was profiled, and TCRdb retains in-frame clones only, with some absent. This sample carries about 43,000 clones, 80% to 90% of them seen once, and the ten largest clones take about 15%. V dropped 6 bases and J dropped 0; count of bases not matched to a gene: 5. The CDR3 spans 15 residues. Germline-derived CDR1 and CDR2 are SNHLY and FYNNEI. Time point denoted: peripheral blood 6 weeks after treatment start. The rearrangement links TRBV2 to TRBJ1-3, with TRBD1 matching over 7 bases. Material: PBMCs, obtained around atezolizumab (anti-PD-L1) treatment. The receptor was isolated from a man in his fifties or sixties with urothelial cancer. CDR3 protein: CASSHRDSSGNTIYF. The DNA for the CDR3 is TGTGCCAGCAGCCACCGGGACAGCTCTGGAAACACCATATATTTT.